This TCR beta chain was recorded in a study of T-cell memory formation after mild COVID-19. Study-wide context: Each donor largely had its own TCR clusters.

Findings of the study overall: While clones contracting from day 15 to 85 were balanced between CD4 and CD8, later expanders leaned CD4+. Several responding clones turned up in pre-infection memory, indicating that cross-reactive memory may have taken part. Largely, contracting CD4+ clones fell within CM and EM, and contracting CD8+ clones within EMRA.

The CDR3 contains 15 residues. Germline-derived CDR1 and CDR2 are DFQATT and SNEGSKA (reference sequence). With V trimmed by 5 bases and J by 2 bases, 9 bases remained unmatched. As to this clonotype: What it binds is not known.

In TCRdb, the 5' RACE reads were re-called with MiXCR into one record per CDR3 protein. The table shows hundreds of thousands of distinct CDR3 sequences, with 23% occurring only once. The source material was PBMCs or a T cell subset sorted from them (not recorded which). The TCR originated in an adult woman who had mild COVID-19 (a few samples of this study predate the infection). Cell type and time point are not known. The rearrangement uses TRBV20-1 and TRBJ2-3, with 8 bases matching TRBD2. This CDR3 reads CSADGSGGNTDTQYF. CDR3 coding DNA: TGCAGTGCTGACGGAAGCGGGGGCAACACAGATACGCAGTATTTT.